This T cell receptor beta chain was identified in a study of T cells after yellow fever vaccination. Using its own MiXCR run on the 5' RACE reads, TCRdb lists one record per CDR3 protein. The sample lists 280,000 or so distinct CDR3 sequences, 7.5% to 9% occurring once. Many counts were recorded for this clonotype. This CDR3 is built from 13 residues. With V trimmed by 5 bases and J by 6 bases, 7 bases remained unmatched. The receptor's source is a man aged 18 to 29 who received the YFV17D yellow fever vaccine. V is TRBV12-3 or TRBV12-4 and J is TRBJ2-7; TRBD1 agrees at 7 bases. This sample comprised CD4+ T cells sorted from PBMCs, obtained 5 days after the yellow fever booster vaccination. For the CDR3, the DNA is TGTGCCAGCAGTCGACAGGGTGTAGGCGAGCAGTACGTC. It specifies CASSRQGVGEQYV.